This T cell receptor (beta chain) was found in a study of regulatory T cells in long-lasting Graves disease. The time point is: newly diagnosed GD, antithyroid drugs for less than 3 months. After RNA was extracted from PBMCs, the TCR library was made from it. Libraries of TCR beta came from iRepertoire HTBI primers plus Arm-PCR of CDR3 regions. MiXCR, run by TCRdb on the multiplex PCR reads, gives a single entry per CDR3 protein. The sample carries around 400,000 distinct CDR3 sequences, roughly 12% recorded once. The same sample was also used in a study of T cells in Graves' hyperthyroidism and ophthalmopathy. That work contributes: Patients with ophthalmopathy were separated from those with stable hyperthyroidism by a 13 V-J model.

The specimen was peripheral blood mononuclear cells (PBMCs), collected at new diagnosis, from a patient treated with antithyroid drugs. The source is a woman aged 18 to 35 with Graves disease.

The CDR3 here is CASSQTRSGEQYV. CDR3 in DNA: TGTGCCAGCAGCCAGACAAGGTCCGGCGAGCAGTACGTC. V is TRBV11-2 and J is TRBJ2-7; unclear D gene. The germline gives CDR1 SGHAT, CDR2 FQNNGV. The CDR3 is made up of 13 amino acids. The V end lost 5 bases, the J end lost 6 bases, and 14 bases lay between the germline ends.